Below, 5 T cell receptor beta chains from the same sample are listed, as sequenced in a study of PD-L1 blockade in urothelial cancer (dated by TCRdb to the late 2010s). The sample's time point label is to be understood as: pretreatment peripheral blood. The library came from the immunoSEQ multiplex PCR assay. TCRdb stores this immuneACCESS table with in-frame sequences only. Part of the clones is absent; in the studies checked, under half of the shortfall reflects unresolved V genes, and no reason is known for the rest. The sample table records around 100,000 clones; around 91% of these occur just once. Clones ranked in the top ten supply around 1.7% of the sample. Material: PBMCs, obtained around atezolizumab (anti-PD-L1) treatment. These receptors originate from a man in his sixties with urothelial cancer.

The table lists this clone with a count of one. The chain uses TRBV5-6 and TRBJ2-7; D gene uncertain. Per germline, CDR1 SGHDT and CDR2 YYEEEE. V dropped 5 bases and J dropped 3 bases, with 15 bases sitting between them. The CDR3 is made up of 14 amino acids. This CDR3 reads CASRPRSGHYEQYF. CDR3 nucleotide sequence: TGTGCCAGCAGACCCCGTAGTGGGCACTACGAGCAGTACTTC.

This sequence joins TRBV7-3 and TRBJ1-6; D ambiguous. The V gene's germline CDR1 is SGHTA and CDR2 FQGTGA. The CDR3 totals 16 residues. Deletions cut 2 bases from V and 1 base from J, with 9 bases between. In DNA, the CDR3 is TGTGCCAGCAGCTTACCCGGGAAGTCCTATAATTCACCCCTCCACTTT. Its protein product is CASSLPGKSYNSPLHF.

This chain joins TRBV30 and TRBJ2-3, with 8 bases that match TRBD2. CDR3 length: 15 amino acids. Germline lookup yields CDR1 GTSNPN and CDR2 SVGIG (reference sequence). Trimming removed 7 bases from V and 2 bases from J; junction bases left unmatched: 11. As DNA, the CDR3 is TGTGCCTTCCAACGGGCGGGGGGATACACAGATACGCAGTATTTT. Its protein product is CAFQRAGGYTDTQYF.

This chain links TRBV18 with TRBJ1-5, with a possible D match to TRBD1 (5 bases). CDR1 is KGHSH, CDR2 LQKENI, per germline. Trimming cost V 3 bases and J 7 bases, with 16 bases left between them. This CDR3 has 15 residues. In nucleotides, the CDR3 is TGTGCCAGCTCACCCGGGGGGGGAGGACCCCAGCCCCAGCATTTT. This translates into CASSPGGGGPQPQHF.

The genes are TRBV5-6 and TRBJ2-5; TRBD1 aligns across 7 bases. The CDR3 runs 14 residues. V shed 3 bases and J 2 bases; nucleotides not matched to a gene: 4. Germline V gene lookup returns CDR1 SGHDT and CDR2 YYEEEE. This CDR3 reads CASSYSGGQETQYF. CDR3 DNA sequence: TGTGCCAGCAGCTACTCAGGGGGACAAGAGACCCAGTACTTC. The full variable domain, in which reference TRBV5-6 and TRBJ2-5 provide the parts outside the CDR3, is DAGVTQSPTHLIKTRGQQVTLRCSPKSGHDTVSWYQQALGQGPQFIFQYYEEEERQRGNFPDRFSGHQFPNYSSELNVNALLLGDSALYLCASSYSGGQETQYFGPGTRLLVL.